This T cell receptor (beta chain) comes out of a study of T cell responses to AZD1222 COVID-19 vaccine. Notes on the study in general: It was only after the peak T cell response that any repertoires were sampled.

Germline CDR1 is KGHSH and CDR2 is LQKENI. The ends lost 1 base at V and 4 bases at J; junction bases unmatched: 2. CDR3 length: 14 residues. Clones were read by immunoSEQ multiplex PCR, and TCRdb kept only the in-frame ones, dropping some. The sample has approximately 200,000 clones, under 95% seen once; the top ten hold around 1%. Points on this clone: The antigen remains unidentified.

The TCR comes from an adult who received the AZD1222 COVID-19 vaccine. The sequencing used peripheral blood, collected 28 days after the second AZD1222 dose. This chain uses TRBV18 with TRBJ2-7, with 9 bases identical to TRBD1. CDR3 in amino acids: CASSPLGTGYEQYF. The DNA of the CDR3 is TGTGCCAGCTCACCACTGGGGACAGGGTACGAGCAGTACTTC. The entire variable domain, with the rest obtained from reference TRBV18 and TRBJ2-7, is as follows: NAGVMQNPRHLVRRRGQEARLRCSPMKGHSHVYWYRQLPEEGLKFMVYLQKENIIDESGMPKERFSAEFPKEGPSILRIQQVVRGDSAAYFCASSPLGTGYEQYFGPGTRLTVT.